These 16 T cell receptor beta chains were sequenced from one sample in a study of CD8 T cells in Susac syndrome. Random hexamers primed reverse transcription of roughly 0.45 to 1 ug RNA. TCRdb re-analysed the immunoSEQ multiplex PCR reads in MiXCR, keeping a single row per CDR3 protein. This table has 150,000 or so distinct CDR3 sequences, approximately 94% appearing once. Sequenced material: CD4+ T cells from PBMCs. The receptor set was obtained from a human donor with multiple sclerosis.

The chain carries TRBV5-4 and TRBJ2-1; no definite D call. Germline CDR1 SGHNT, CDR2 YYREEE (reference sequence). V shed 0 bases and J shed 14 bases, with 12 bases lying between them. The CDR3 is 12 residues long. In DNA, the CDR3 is TGTGCCAGCAGCTTGGAGCCTGGTCGGAAGTTCTTC. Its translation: CASSLEPGRKFF.

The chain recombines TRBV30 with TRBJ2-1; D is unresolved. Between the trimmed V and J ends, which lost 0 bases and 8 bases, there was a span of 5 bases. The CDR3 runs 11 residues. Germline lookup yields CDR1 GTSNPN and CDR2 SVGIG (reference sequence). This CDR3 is CAWSVFYEQFF. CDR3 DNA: TGTGCCTGGAGTGTCTTCTATGAGCAGTTCTTC.

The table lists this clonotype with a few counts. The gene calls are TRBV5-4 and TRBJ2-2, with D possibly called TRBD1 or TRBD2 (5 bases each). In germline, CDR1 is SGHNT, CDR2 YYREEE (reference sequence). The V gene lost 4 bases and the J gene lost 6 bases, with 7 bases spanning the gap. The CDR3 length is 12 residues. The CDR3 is CASSQGPGELFF. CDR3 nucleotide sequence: TGTGCCAGCAGCCAGGGACCCGGGGAGCTGTTTTTT.

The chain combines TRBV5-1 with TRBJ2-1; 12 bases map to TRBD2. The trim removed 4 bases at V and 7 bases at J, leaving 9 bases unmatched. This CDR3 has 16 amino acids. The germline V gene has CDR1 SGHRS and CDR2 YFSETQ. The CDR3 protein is CASSLLTSGSGNEQFF. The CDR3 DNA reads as TGCGCCAGCAGCCTCCTGACTAGCGGGAGTGGGAATGAGCAGTTCTTC.

CDR3 sequence reads: CAISESRAGQAVSGYTF. The CDR3 DNA reads TGTGCCATCAGTGAGTCGAGGGCGGGACAGGCGGTTAGTGGCTACACCTTC. The genes are TRBV10-3 and TRBJ1-2; TRBD1 matches 8 bases. This CDR3 is 17 amino acids long. V dropped 0 bases and J dropped 7; count of bases not matched to a gene: 13. Germline V gene lookup returns CDR1 ENHRY and CDR2 SYGVKD.

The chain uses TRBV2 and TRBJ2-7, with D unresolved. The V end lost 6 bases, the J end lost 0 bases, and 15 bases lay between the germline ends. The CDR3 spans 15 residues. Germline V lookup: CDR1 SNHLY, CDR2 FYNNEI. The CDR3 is CASRKATLSSYEQYF. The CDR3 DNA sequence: TGTGCCAGCAGAAAAGCCACCTTGAGCTCCTACGAGCAGTACTTC. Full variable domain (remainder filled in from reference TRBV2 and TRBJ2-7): EPEVTQTPSHQVTQMGQEVILRCVPISNHLYFYWYRQILGQKVEFLVSFYNNEISEKSEIFDDQFSVERPDGSNFTLKIRSTKLEDSAMYFCASRKATLSSYEQYFGPGTRLTVT.

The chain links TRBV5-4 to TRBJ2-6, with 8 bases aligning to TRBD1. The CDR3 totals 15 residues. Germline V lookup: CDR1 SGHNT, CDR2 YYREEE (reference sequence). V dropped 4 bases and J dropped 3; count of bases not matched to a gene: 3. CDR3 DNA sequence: TGTGCCAGCAGCAGGACAGGGTATGGGGCCAACGTCCTGACTTTC. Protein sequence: CASSRTGYGANVLTF. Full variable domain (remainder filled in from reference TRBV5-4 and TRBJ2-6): ETGVTQSPTHLIKTRGQQVTLRCSSQSGHNTVSWYQQALGQGPQFIFQYYREEENGRGNFPPRFSGLQFPNYSSELNVNALELDDSALYLCASSRTGYGANVLTFGAGSRLTVL.

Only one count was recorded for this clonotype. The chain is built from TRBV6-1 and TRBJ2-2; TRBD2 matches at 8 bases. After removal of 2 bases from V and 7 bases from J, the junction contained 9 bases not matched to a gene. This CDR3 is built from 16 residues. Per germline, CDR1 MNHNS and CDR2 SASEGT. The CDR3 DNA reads TGTGCCAGCAGTGAATTGGGGAGTACTAGCGGCGGGGAGCTGTTTTTT. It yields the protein CASSELGSTSGGELFF.

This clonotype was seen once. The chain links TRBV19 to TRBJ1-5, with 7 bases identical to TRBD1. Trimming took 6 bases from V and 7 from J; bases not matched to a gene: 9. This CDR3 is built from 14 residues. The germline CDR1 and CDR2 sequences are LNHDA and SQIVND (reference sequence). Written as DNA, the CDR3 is TGTGCCAGTAGGACCGACAGGGACTGGCAGCCCCAGCATTTT. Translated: CASRTDRDWQPQHF.

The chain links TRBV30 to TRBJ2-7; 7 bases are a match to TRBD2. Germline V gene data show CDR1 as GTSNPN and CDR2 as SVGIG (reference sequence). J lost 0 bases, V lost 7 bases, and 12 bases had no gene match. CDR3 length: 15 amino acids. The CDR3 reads CASSLSGYGSYEQYF. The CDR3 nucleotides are TGTGCCTCCTCACTTAGCGGGTACGGCTCCTACGAGCAGTACTTC.

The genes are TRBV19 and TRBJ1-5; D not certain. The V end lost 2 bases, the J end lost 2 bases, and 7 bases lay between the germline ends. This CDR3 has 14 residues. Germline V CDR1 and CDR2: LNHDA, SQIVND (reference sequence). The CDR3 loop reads CASSIIRGNQPQHF. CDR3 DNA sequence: TGTGCCAGTAGTATAATCCGGGGCAATCAGCCCCAGCATTTT.

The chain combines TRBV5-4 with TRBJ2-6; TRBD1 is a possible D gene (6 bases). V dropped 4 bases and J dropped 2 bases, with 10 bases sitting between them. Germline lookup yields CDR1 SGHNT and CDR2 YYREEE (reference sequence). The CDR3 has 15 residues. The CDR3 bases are TGTGCCAGCAGCACACAGGGCCCTGGGGCCAACGTCCTGACTTTC. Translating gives CASSTQGPGANVLTF.

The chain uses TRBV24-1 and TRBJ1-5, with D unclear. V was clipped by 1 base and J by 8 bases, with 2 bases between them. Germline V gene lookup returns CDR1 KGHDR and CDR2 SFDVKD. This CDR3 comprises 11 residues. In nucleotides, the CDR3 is TGTGCCACCAGTGATTTAGAGCCCCAGCATTTT. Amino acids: CATSDLEPQHF.

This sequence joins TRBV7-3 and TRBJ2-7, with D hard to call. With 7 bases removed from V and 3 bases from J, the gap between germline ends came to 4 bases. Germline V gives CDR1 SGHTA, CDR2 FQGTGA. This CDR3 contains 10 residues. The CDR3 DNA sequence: TGTGCCAGCATCGACTACGAGCAGTACTTC. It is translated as CASIDYEQYF.

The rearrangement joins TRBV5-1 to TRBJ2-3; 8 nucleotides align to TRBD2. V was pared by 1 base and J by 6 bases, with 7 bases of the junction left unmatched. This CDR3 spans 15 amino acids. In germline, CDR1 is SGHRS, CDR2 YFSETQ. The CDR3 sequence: CASSLSGSKVDTQYF. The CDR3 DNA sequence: TGCGCCAGCAGCTTGAGCGGGAGTAAGGTTGATACGCAGTATTTT. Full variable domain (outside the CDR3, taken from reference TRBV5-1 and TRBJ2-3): KAGVTQTPRYLIKTRGQQVTLSCSPISGHRSVSWYQQTPGQGLQFLFEYFSETQRNKGNFPGRFSGRQFSNSRSEMNVSTLELGDSALYLCASSLSGSKVDTQYFGPGTRLTVL.

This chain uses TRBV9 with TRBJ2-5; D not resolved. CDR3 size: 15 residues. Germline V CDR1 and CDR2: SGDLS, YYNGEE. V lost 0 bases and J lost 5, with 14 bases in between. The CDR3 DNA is TGTGCCAGCAGCGTAGGTACGGCCTTCGAGGAGACCCAGTACTTC. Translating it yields CASSVGTAFEETQYF.